This is a list of T cell receptor beta chains from one sample in a study of low-dose radiotherapy and immunotherapy resistance in tumors. TCRdb fed the reads into MiXCR, producing one record per CDR3 protein. The sample has around 80,000 distinct CDR3 sequences, around 17% seen once. The sample here was PBMCs, taken after low-dose radiotherapy plus immunotherapy. The receptors here all came from a male donor with prostate cancer. Both conserved end residues are part of each CDR3. Fields, in order: D gene, clone size, J gene, V gene, CDR3 protein, CDR3 DNA. The D gene is left open where the match is weak. The size of a clone is reported for some rows only, either as once, few or many, or as a class for expanded clones.

TRBD2 | many | TRBJ2-1 | TRBV24-1 | CATELAGYNEQFF | TGTGCCACCGAGCTAGCGGGATACAATGAGCAGTTCTTC
TRBD2 | many | TRBJ2-2 | TRBV3-1 | CASSQDWVSGRNGELFF | TGTGCCAGCAGCCAAGATTGGGTTAGCGGGAGAAACGGGGAGCTGTTTTTT
- | many | TRBJ2-1 | TRBV15 | CATSRGDNEQFF | TGTGCCACCAGCAGAGGCGACAATGAGCAGTTCTTC
- | many | TRBJ1-2 | TRBV10-3 | CAISQQQGLNGYTF | TGTGCCATCAGCCAACAACAGGGTTTGAATGGCTACACCTTC
- | many | TRBJ2-7 | TRBV27 | CASSLQTGPYEQYF | TGTGCCAGCAGTCTCCAGACAGGCCCCTACGAGCAGTACTTC
- | few | TRBJ2-7 | TRBV20-1 | CSATGLTGSYEQYF | TGCAGTGCTACAGGACTAACGGGCTCCTACGAGCAGTACTTC
- | many | TRBJ2-1 | TRBV7-2 | CASSSIRGGLSEQFF | TGTGCCAGCAGCTCGATCCGAGGGGGTTTGAGTGAGCAGTTCTTC
TRBD2 | many | TRBJ2-3 | TRBV2 | CASSESGLAGRYF | TGTGCCAGCAGTGAAAGCGGACTAGCGGGACGGTATTTT
- | many | TRBJ2-2 | TRBV27 | CASSLRTSTGELFF | TGTGCCAGCAGTTTACGGACATCCACCGGGGAGCTGTTTTTT
- | - | TRBJ2-4 | TRBV7-2 | CASSLWSETKNIQYF | TGTGCCAGCAGCTTATGGTCAGAAACTAAAAACATTCAGTACTTC
- | many | TRBJ2-7 | TRBV2 | CASSEGSMVYEQYF | TGTGCCAGCAGTGAAGGGTCTATGGTCTACGAGCAGTACTTC
TRBD2 | many | TRBJ2-2 | TRBV19 | CASTPTSGITGELFF | TGTGCCAGTACCCCTACTAGCGGGATCACCGGGGAGCTGTTTTTT
TRBD2 | many | TRBJ2-7 | TRBV6-2/TRBV6-3 | CASSYSRRSSGGVRYEQYF | TGTGCCAGCAGTTACTCTAGGAGGTCTAGCGGTGGTGTTCGGTACGAGCAGTACTTC
- | many | TRBJ2-2 | TRBV5-1 | CASSLPTNTGELFF | TGCGCCAGCAGCTTGCCTACGAACACCGGGGAGCTGTTTTTT
- | many | TRBJ1-6 | TRBV4-2 | CASSQDQGRGDSPLHF | TGTGCCAGCAGCCAAGATCAAGGCAGGGGCGATTCACCCCTCCACTTT
- | many | TRBJ2-3 | TRBV20-1 | CSARAGDTQYF | TGCAGTGCTAGAGCTGGAGATACGCAGTATTTT
TRBD1 | few | TRBJ2-2 | TRBV29-1 | CSVEGTGGGRTGELFF | TGCAGCGTTGAAGGGACAGGGGGAGGGCGCACCGGGGAGCTGTTTTTT
- | many | TRBJ1-1 | TRBV28 | CASSRTGSNTEAFF | TGTGCCAGCAGTCGAACGGGAAGTAACACTGAAGCTTTCTTT
- | many | TRBJ2-7 | TRBV28 | CASSQRGRPSYEQYF | TGTGCCAGCAGCCAGCGCGGAAGGCCTTCCTACGAGCAGTACTTC
- | many | TRBJ2-1 | TRBV4-1 | CASSKRLAVEQFF | TGCGCCAGCAGCAAAAGATTAGCGGTTGAGCAGTTCTTC
- | many | TRBJ2-7 | TRBV10-3 | CAISADKKGLTYEQYF | TGTGCCATCAGTGCGGACAAGAAAGGACTTACCTACGAGCAGTACTTC
- | many | TRBJ2-5 | TRBV7-2 | CASSLGGRETQYF | TGTGCCAGCAGCTTAGGGGGTCGGGAGACCCAGTACTTC
TRBD1 | many | TRBJ2-7 | TRBV3-1 | CASSRGQGREQYF | TGTGCCAGCAGCCGCGGACAGGGCCGCGAGCAGTACTTC
- | - | TRBJ1-5 | TRBV6-2/TRBV6-3 | CASTEQGNQPQHF | TGTGCCAGCACTGAACAGGGAAATCAGCCCCAGCATTTT
- | many | TRBJ2-3 | TRBV28 | CASSPKTRASTDTQYF | TGTGCCAGCAGTCCCAAGACTAGGGCTAGCACAGATACGCAGTATTTT
- | - | TRBJ2-1 | TRBV15 | CATSREGPRINNEQFF | TGTGCCACCAGCAGAGAGGGGCCCCGGATCAACAATGAGCAGTTCTTC